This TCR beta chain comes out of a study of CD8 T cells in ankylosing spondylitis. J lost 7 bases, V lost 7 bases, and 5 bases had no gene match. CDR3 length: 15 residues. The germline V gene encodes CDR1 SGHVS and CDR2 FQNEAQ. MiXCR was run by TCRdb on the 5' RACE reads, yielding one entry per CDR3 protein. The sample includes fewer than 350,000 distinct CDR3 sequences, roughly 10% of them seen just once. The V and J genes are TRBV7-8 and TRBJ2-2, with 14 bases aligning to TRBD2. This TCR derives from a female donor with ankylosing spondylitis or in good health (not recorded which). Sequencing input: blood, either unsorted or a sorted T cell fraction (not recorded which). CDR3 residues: CASNPGLAGVGELFF. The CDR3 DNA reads TGTGCCAGCAACCCGGGACTAGCGGGGGTCGGGGAGCTGTTTTTT.